Presented here are 3 T cell receptor beta chains from one specimen sequenced in a study of blood T cells in healthy people across ages (dated by TCRdb to about 2015). Libraries were prepared through 5' RACE. The instrument given in TCRdb is Illumina HiSeq 2500. A second roughly 7 to 11 cycle PCR used a sample-barcoded 5' primer and a J-beta primer mix. TCRdb ran its own pipeline on the public reads, namely fastp trimming at Q25 and MiXCR clone calling, and kept in-frame beta chains. Records with the same CDR3 protein are collapsed into one entry carrying the most frequent genes and DNA. A total of hundreds of thousands of distinct CDR3 sequences appear in this sample, around 49% of them only once. The ten largest clones capture roughly 34% of the sample. Sequencing was done on a sample of blood. The receptors originated from a woman aged 60 to 75 in good health.

This chain links TRBV6-5 with TRBJ2-1, with 7 nucleotides matching TRBD1. CDR1 is MNHEY, CDR2 SVGAGI, per germline. V was clipped by 0 bases and J by 4 bases; unmatched bases: 3. This CDR3 has 15 amino acids. The CDR3 nucleotides are TGTGCCAGCAGTTACTCAGGGGGCCTTTACAATGAGCAGTTCTTC. Its translation is CASSYSGGLYNEQFF.

The chain is built from TRBV7-9 and TRBJ1-1; D unresolved. Deletions cut 10 bases from V and 1 base from J, with 13 bases between. The CDR3 loop spans 13 amino acids. CDR1 and CDR2 (germline): SEHNR, FQNEAQ (reference sequence). CDR3 protein: CATSLGSNTEAFF. The CDR3 DNA follows: TGTGCCACGAGCCTGGGGTCGAACACTGAAGCTTTCTTT.

This clonotype was counted a few times. This chain uses TRBV9 with TRBJ2-7, with a possible D match to TRBD2 (6 bases). The CDR3 has 15 residues. The V and J ends lost 0 bases and 3 bases respectively, with 13 bases between them. Germline V CDR1 and CDR2: SGDLS, YYNGEE. The CDR3 loop is CASSVGGRDIYEQYF. The CDR3 nucleotides are TGTGCCAGCAGCGTAGGTGGGCGGGATATCTACGAGCAGTACTTC.